Presented here are 21 T cell receptor beta chains from one specimen sequenced in a study of blood T cell repertoires in COVID-19. Assay used: immunoSEQ multiplex PCR; TCRdb lists only in-frame clones, some missing. The sample contains roughly 280,000 clones, more than 80% of which appear only once. Sequencing used PBMCs or T cells enriched from blood (not recorded which). These TCRs come from a young woman who had recovered from COVID-19.

The chain has TRBV19 and TRBJ2-5; no firm D call. Trimming left V 7 bases short and J 7 bases short, with 16 bases between. CDR1 LNHDA and CDR2 SQIVND come from the germline V gene (reference sequence). The CDR3 totals 13 residues. In DNA, the CDR3 is TGTGCCAGTACCGACAATTACCGTCTGACCCAGTACTTC. Protein product: CASTDNYRLTQYF.

V is TRBV9 and J is TRBJ1-2, with 9 bases matching TRBD1. Per the germline V gene, CDR1 is SGDLS and CDR2 is YYNGEE. The V segment lost 2 bases and the J segment 2 bases; nucleotides outside the gene matches: 1. This CDR3 region has 14 residues. The CDR3 region has the DNA TGTGCCAGCAGCGTTGGACAGGGGAACTATGGCTACACCTTC. This encodes CASSVGQGNYGYTF. The full variable domain, its missing parts supplied by reference TRBV9 and TRBJ1-2, is DSGVTQTPKHLITATGQRVTLRCSPRSGDLSVYWYQQSLDQGLQFLIQYYNGEERAKGNILERFSAQQFPDLHSELNLSSLELGDSALYFCASSVGQGNYGYTFGSGTRLTVV.

This clone has just a few counts. The chain is built from TRBV6-5 and TRBJ1-1, with D hard to call. Deletions cut 0 bases from V and 0 bases from J, with 8 bases between. Germline V gene data show CDR1 as MNHEY and CDR2 as SVGAGI. This CDR3 is built from 15 residues. The CDR3 bases are TGTGCCAGCAGTTACTCGATCGACTTGAACACTGAAGCTTTCTTT. Translated: CASSYSIDLNTEAFF.

This sequence joins TRBV5-1 and TRBJ1-2; D is unclear. From germline, CDR1 is SGHRS and CDR2 YFSETQ. V was shortened by 0 bases and J by 2 bases, with 8 bases between the two germline ends. This CDR3 has 14 residues. The CDR3 DNA follows: TGCGCCAGCAGCTTGGTGAGCCAAAACTATGGCTACACCTTC. Its protein product is CASSLVSQNYGYTF.

The chain employs TRBV2 and TRBJ2-5; D unclear. The CDR3 extends over 13 amino acids. In germline, CDR1 is SNHLY, CDR2 FYNNEI. V dropped 3 bases and J dropped 2 bases, with 7 bases sitting between them. CDR3 sequence: CASSDMAQETQYF. The CDR3 DNA reads as TGTGCCAGCAGTGATATGGCACAAGAGACCCAGTACTTC.

The J gene is TRBJ1-3, the V gene TRBV2; D gene uncertain. The germline V gene has CDR1 SNHLY and CDR2 FYNNEI. Trimming removed 4 bases at V and 0 bases at J, with 4 bases between. This CDR3 region has 13 residues. The CDR3 here is CASSAVSGNTIYF. DNA for the CDR3: TGTGCCAGCAGTGCTGTCTCTGGAAACACCATATATTTT.

The V gene is TRBV19, the J gene TRBJ2-2, with TRBD1 identical over 11 bases. J lost 4 bases, V lost 0 bases, and 22 bases had no gene match. The CDR3 runs to 23 residues. Germline V gene lookup returns CDR1 LNHDA and CDR2 SQIVND (reference sequence). The CDR3 is CASSIDISWGTGGLARGTGELFF. In DNA, the CDR3 is TGTGCCAGTAGTATAGACATCTCTTGGGGGACAGGGGGACTGGCCCGGGGCACCGGGGAGCTGTTTTTT.

The V gene is TRBV4-1, the J gene TRBJ1-1; perhaps TRBD1 as D (5 bases). The CDR3 totals 16 residues. V was shortened by 3 bases and J by 4 bases, with 18 bases between the two germline ends. Germline CDR1 is MGHRA and CDR2 is YSYEKL. The DNA of the CDR3 is TGCGCCAGCAGCCACCGACCGGGACCGGGAGGCACTGAAGCTTTCTTT. It yields the protein CASSHRPGPGGTEAFF.

This clone was counted a single time. The chain joins TRBV28 to TRBJ2-7, with 10 nucleotides matching TRBD1. The CDR3 is 14 residues long. Trimming removed 7 bases from V and 4 bases from J; junction bases left unmatched: 7. The germline V gene encodes CDR1 MDHEN and CDR2 SYDVKM. This chain's CDR3 is CASTRQGASYEQYF. The CDR3 DNA reads TGTGCCAGCACTCGACAGGGGGCATCGTACGAGCAGTACTTC.

This clone came up once. The chain couples TRBV2 to TRBJ1-2; D might be TRBD1 (6 bases). Germline CDR1 and CDR2: SNHLY and FYNNEI. The CDR3 length is 15 residues. With 3 bases removed from V and 6 bases from J, the gap between germline ends came to 17 bases. The DNA of the CDR3 is TGTGCCAGCAGTGATGACCCCACAGGGTTTAATGGCTACACCTTC. This codes for CASSDDPTGFNGYTF.

The chain combines TRBV3-1 (or the pseudogene TRBV3-2) with TRBJ2-1; possible D gene TRBD2, 5 bases. The germline gives CDR1 LGHDT, CDR2 YNNKEL (reference sequence). Trimming shortened V by 4 bases and J by 13 bases, and 17 bases separated the two germline ends. The CDR3 is made up of 13 amino acids. CDR3 protein: CASSPIGTSFQFF. In nucleotides, the CDR3 is TGTGCCAGCAGCCCCATCGGAACTAGTTTTCAGTTCTTC.

This clone came up once. J is TRBJ2-3 and V is TRBV5-4, with TRBD2 matching 15 bases. Germline CDR1 SGHNT, CDR2 YYREEE (reference sequence). The CDR3 spans 17 residues. J gave up 5 bases and V 4 bases, and 8 bases lay outside the gene matches. CDR3 sequence reads: CASSRTSGGAGEDTQYF. DNA of the CDR3: TGTGCCAGCAGCCGGACTAGCGGGGGGGCTGGGGAAGATACGCAGTATTTT.

This chain joins TRBV7-9 and TRBJ1-1; 10 bases are a match to TRBD1. The CDR3 is 15 residues long. In germline, CDR1 is SEHNR, CDR2 FQNEAQ (reference sequence). The junction had 5 bases not matched to a gene; V was cut back by 2 bases and J by 5 bases. CDR3 bases: TGTGCCAGCAGCTTAATCGACAGGGGGCAGACTGAAGCTTTCTTT. It codes for CASSLIDRGQTEAFF. The full variable domain, its missing parts supplied by reference TRBV7-9 and TRBJ1-1, is DTGVSQNPRHKITKRGQNVTFRCDPISEHNRLYWYRQTLGQGPEFLTYFQNEAQLEKSRLLSDRFSAERPKGSFSTLEIQRTEQGDSAMYLCASSLIDRGQTEAFFGQGTRLTVV.

The rearrangement links TRBV5-1 to TRBJ1-2; tentative D call: TRBD1 (5 bases). The CDR3 contains 14 residues. From germline, CDR1 is SGHRS and CDR2 YFSETQ. The V end lost 4 bases, the J end lost 4 bases, and 14 bases lay between the germline ends. The CDR3 DNA reads as TGCGCCAGCAGCCGGGGGACGGGACCCTATGGCTACACCTTC. Translated: CASSRGTGPYGYTF.

The J gene is TRBJ2-3, the V gene TRBV6-1, with TRBD2 matching over 9 bases. CDR1 and CDR2 from the germline V gene are MNHNS and SASEGT. CDR3 length: 16 residues. V dropped 4 bases and J dropped 5; count of bases not matched to a gene: 10. The CDR3 reads CASSVSGGVSGDTQYF. The CDR3 DNA reads as TGTGCCAGCAGTGTTAGCGGGGGAGTTAGTGGAGATACGCAGTATTTT.

The CDR3 bases are TGTGCCAGCAGTCAGCGAGGGACAGTCACTGAAGCTTTCTTT. Translation: CASSQRGTVTEAFF. This chain connects TRBV27 to TRBJ1-1; 7 bases map to TRBD1. The CDR3 consists of 14 residues. V shed 5 bases, J shed 4 bases, and the junction held 7 bases outside the gene matches. CDR1 is MNHEY, CDR2 SMNVEV, per germline (reference sequence).

With regard to this clone: Different DNA sequences within this sample yield the same CDR3. J is TRBJ2-7 and V is TRBV18; D call uncertain. Per the germline V gene, CDR1 is KGHSH and CDR2 is LQKENI. Trimming removed 6 bases from V and 4 bases from J, with 7 bases in between. This CDR3 region has 11 residues. This CDR3 is CASSPGYEQYF. DNA for the CDR3: TGTGCCAGCTCCCCCGGTTACGAGCAGTACTTC.

This sequence joins TRBV5-1 and TRBJ2-3, with 8 nucleotides matching TRBD1. There are 14 residues in the CDR3. From germline, CDR1 is SGHRS and CDR2 YFSETQ. After removal of 4 bases from V and 4 bases from J, the junction contained 5 bases not matched to a gene. CDR3 sequence reads: CASSGQGRADTQYF. CDR3 DNA: TGCGCCAGCAGCGGACAGGGAAGGGCAGATACGCAGTATTTT.

The V gene is TRBV11-2, the J gene TRBJ1-3; D not resolved. In germline, CDR1 is SGHAT, CDR2 FQNNGV. Trimming left V 5 bases short and J 4 bases short, with 12 bases between. The CDR3 totals 14 residues. The CDR3 DNA follows: TGTGCCAGCAGCCCCGCGGCTCTGGGAAACACCATATATTTT. Protein: CASSPAALGNTIYF.

The chain uses TRBV11-2 and TRBJ1-2; 8 bases agree with TRBD1. CDR1 and CDR2 (germline): SGHAT, FQNNGV. The CDR3 covers 17 residues. V lost 2 bases and J lost 6; bases outside the gene matches: 14. CDR3 sequence: CASSLIGPGQGEHGYTF. CDR3 DNA sequence: TGTGCCAGCAGCTTAATTGGTCCCGGACAGGGAGAACATGGCTACACCTTC. Filled out from reference TRBV11-2 and TRBJ1-2, the complete variable domain reads EAGVAQSPRYKIIEKRQSVAFWCNPISGHATLYWYQQILGQGPKLLIQFQNNGVVDDSQLPKDRFSAERLKGVDSTLKIQPAKLEDSAVYLCASSLIGPGQGEHGYTFGSGTRLTVV.

The J gene is TRBJ2-7, the V gene TRBV10-2, with D unclear. Per the germline V gene, CDR1 is WSHSY and CDR2 is SAAADI. Trimming cost V 6 bases and J 4 bases, with 7 bases left between them. The CDR3 contains 11 residues. CDR3 DNA sequence: TGCGCCAGCAGGAACGAGTACGAGCAGTACTTC. Its protein product is CASRNEYEQYF.